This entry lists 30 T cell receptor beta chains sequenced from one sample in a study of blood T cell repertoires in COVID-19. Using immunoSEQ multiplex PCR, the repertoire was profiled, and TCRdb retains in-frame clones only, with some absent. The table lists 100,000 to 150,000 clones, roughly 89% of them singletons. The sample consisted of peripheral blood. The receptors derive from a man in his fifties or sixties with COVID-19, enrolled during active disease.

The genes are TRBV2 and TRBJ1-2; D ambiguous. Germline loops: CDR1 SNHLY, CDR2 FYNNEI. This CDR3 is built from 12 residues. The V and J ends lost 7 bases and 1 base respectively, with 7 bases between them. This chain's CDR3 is CASKSHNYGYTF. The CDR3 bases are TGTGCCAGCAAGAGCCATAACTATGGCTACACCTTC.

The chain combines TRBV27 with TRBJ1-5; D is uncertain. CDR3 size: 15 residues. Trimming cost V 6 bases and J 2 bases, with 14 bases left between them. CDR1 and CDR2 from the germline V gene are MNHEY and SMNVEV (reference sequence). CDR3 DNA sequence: TGTGCCAGCAGCCCGGTCTCGGTCGGCAATCAGCCCCAGCATTTT. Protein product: CASSPVSVGNQPQHF.

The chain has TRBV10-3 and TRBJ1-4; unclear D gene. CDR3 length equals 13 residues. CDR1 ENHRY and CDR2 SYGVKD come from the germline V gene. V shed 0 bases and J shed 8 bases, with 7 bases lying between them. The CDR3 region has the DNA TGTGCCATCAGTGAGTCGGGAGGAGAAAAACTGTTTTTT. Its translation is CAISESGGEKLFF.

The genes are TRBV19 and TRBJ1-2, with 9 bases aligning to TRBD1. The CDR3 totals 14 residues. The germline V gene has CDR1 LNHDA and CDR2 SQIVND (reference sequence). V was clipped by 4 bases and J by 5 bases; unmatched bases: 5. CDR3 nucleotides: TGTGCCAGTAGTACCTTGGGACAGGGTTATGGCTACACCTTC. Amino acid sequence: CASSTLGQGYGYTF.

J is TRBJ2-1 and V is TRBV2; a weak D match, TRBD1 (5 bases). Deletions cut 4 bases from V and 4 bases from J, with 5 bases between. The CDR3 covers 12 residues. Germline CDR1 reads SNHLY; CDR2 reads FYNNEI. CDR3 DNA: TGTGCCAGCAGTGGACAGTACAATGAGCAGTTCTTC. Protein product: CASSGQYNEQFF.

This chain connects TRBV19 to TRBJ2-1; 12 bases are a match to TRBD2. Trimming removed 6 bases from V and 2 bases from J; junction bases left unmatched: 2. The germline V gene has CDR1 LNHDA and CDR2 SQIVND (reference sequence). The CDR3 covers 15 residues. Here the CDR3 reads CASSGLAGTYNEQFF. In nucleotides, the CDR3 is TGTGCCAGTAGCGGACTAGCGGGAACCTACAATGAGCAGTTCTTC. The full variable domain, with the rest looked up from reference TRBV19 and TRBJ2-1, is DGGITQSPKYLFRKEGQNVTLSCEQNLNHDAMYWYRQDPGQGLRLIYYSQIVNDFQKGDIAEGYSVSREKKESFPLTVTSAQKNPTAFYLCASSGLAGTYNEQFFGPGTRLTVL.

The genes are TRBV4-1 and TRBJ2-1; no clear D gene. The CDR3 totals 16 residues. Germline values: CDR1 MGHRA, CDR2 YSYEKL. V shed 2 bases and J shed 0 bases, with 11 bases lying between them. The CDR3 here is CASSQQDLFSYNEQFF. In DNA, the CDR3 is TGCGCCAGCAGCCAACAGGATCTTTTCTCCTACAATGAGCAGTTCTTC.

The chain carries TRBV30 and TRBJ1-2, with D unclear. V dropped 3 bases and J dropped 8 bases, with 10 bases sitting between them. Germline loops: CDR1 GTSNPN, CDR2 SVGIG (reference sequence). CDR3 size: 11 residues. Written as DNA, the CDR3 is TGTGCCTGGAGGGGCAGCGGCGGCTACACCTTC. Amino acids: CAWRGSGGYTF.

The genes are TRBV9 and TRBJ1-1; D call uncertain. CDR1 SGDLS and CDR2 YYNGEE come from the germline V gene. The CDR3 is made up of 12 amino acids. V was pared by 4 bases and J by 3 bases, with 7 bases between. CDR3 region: CASSPVDTEAFF. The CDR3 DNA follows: TGTGCCAGCAGCCCAGTGGACACTGAAGCTTTCTTT.

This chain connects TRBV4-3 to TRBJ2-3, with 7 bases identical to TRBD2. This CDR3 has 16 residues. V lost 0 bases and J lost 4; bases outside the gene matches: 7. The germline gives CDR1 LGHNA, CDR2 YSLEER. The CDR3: CASSQDRGGKADTQYF. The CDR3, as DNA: TGCGCCAGCAGCCAAGACCGCGGGGGTAAGGCAGATACGCAGTATTTT.

Here the CDR3 reads CASSVQGSSETQYF. The CDR3 DNA reads as TGTGCCAGCAGCGTTCAGGGATCCTCGGAGACCCAGTACTTC. The rearrangement joins TRBV9 to TRBJ2-5, with a weak D call TRBD1 (5 bases). CDR1 is SGDLS and CDR2 is YYNGEE in the germline V gene. This CDR3 spans 14 amino acids. V was pared by 2 bases and J by 5 bases, with 13 bases between. Drawing the rest from reference TRBV9 and TRBJ2-5, the complete variable domain is DSGVTQTPKHLITATGQRVTLRCSPRSGDLSVYWYQQSLDQGLQFLIQYYNGEERAKGNILERFSAQQFPDLHSELNLSSLELGDSALYFCASSVQGSSETQYFGPGTRLLVL.

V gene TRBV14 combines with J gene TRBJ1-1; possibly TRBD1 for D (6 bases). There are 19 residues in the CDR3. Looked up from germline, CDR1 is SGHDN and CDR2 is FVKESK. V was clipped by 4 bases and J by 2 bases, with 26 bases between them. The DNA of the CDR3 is TGTGCCAGCAGCCCCCTATTACCGGGGGGCGATTTGGGAAACACTGAAGCTTTCTTT. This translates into CASSPLLPGGDLGNTEAFF.

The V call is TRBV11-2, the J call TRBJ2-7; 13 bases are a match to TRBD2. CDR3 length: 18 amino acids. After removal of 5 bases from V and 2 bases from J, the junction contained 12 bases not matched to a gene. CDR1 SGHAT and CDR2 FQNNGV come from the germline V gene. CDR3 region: CASSPRGTSGADTYEQYF. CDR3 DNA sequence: TGTGCCAGCAGCCCCAGGGGGACTAGCGGGGCGGATACCTACGAGCAGTACTTC.

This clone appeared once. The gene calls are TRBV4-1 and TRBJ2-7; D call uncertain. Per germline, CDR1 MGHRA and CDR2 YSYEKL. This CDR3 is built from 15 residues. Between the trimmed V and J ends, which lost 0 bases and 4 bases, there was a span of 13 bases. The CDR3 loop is CASSQEAQILYEQYF. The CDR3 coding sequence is TGCGCCAGCAGCCAAGAGGCACAGATACTGTACGAGCAGTACTTC.

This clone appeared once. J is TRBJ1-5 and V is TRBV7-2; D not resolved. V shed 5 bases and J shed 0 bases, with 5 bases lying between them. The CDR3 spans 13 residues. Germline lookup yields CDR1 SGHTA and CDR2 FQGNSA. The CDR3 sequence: CASSLSSNQPQHF. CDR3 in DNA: TGTGCCAGCAGCCTCAGTAGCAATCAGCCCCAGCATTTT.

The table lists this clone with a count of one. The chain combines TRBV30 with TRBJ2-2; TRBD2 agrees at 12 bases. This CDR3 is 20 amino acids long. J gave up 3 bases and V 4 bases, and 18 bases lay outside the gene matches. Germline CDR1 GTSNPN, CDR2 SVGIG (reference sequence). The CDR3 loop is CAWTPPWTSGALLDTGELFF. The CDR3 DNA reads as TGTGCCTGGACTCCGCCCTGGACTAGCGGGGCCCTATTGGACACCGGGGAGCTGTTTTTT. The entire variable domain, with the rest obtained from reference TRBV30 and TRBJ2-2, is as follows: SQTIHQWPATLVQPVGSPLSLECTVEGTSNPNLYWYRQAAGRGLQLLFYSVGIGQISSEVPQNLSASRPQDRQFILSSKKLLLSDSGFYLCAWTPPWTSGALLDTGELFFGEGSRLTVL.

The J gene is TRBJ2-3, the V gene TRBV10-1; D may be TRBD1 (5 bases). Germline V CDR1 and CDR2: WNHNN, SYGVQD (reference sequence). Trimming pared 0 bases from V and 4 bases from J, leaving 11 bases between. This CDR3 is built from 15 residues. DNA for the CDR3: TGCGCCAGCAGTGAGTCGGCGACAGAGGCAGATACGCAGTATTTT. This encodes CASSESATEADTQYF.

The CDR3 coding sequence is TGTGCCAGCAGCTTCACCGGACAGTGGAGCCAAGAGACCCAGTACTTC. This gives the protein CASSFTGQWSQETQYF. V and J are TRBV7-9 and TRBJ2-5, with D possibly matching TRBD1 (6 bases). This CDR3 has 16 amino acids. The germline V gene encodes CDR1 SEHNR and CDR2 FQNEAQ (reference sequence). Trimming shortened V by 3 bases and J by 1 base, and 15 bases separated the two germline ends.

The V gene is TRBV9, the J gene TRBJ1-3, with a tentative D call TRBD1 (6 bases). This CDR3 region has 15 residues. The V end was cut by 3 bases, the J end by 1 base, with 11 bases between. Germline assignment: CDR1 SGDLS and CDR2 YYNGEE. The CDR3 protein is CASSDRRGSGNTIYF. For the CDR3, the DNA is TGTGCCAGCAGCGACCGCAGGGGATCTGGAAACACCATATATTTT.

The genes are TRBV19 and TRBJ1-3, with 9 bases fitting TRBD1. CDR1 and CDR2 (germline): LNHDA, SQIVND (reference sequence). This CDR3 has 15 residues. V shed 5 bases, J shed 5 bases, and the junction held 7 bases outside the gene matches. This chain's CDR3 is CASSPPGQGRNTIYF. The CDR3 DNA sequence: TGTGCCAGTAGTCCCCCGGGACAGGGAAGAAACACCATATATTTT.

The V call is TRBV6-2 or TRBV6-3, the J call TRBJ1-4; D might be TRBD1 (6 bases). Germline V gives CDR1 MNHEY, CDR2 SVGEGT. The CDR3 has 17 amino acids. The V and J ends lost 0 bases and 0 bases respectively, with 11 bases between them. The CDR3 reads CASSYSGAGATNEKLFF. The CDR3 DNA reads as TGTGCCAGCAGTTACTCGGGGGCAGGAGCAACTAATGAAAAACTGTTTTTT.

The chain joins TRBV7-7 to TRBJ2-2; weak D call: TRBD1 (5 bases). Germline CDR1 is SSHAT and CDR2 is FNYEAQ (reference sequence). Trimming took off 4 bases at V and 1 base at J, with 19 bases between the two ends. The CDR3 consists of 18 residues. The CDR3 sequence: CASSSHSGQGRNTGELFF. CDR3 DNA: TGTGCCAGCAGCTCCCATTCCGGGCAGGGAAGGAACACCGGGGAGCTGTTTTTT.

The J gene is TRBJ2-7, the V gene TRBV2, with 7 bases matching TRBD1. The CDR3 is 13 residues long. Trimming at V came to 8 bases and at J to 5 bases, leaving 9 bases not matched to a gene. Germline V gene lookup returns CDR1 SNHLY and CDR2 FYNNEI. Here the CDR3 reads CASGRITGDEQYF. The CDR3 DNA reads TGTGCCAGCGGCAGAATTACAGGGGACGAGCAGTACTTC.

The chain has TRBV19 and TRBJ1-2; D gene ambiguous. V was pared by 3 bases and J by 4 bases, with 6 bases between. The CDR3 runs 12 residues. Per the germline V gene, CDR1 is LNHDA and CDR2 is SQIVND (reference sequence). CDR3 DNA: TGTGCCAGTAGTATCGTCAGCTATGGCTACACCTTC. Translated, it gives CASSIVSYGYTF.

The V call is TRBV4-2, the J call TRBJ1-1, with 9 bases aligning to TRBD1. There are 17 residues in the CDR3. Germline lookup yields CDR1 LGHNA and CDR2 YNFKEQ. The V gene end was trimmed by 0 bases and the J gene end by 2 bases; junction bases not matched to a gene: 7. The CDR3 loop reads CASSQELPGQGNTEAFF. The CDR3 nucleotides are TGTGCCAGCAGCCAAGAATTGCCGGGACAGGGAAACACTGAAGCTTTCTTT.

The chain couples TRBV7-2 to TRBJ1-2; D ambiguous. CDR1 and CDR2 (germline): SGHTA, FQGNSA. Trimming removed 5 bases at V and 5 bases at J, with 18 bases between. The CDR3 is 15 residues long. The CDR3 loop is CASSLSLSGKYGYTF. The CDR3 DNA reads TGTGCCAGCAGCCTTAGTCTCTCGGGGAAATATGGCTACACCTTC.

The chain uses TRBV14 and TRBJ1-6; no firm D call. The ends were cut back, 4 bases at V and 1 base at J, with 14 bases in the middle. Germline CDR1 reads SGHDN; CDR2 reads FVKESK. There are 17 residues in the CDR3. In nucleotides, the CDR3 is TGTGCCAGCAGCCTGTACAGTGGAGGTTCCTATAATTCACCCCTCCACTTT. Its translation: CASSLYSGGSYNSPLHF.

The CDR3 region is CASSGGEMKETQYF. CDR3 sequence (DNA): TGCGCCAGCAGCGGGGGCGAGATGAAAGAGACCCAGTACTTC. The genes are TRBV5-1 and TRBJ2-5; weak D call: TRBD1 (6 bases). V lost 4 bases, J lost 3 bases, and 13 bases lay in between. CDR3 length: 14 residues. From germline, CDR1 is SGHRS and CDR2 YFSETQ.

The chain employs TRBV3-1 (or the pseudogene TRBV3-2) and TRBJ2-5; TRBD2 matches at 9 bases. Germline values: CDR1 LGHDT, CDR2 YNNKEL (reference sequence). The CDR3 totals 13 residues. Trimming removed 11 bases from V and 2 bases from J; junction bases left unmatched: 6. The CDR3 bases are TGTGCCCGTCCGACTAGCGGACAAGAGACCCAGTACTTC. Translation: CARPTSGQETQYF.

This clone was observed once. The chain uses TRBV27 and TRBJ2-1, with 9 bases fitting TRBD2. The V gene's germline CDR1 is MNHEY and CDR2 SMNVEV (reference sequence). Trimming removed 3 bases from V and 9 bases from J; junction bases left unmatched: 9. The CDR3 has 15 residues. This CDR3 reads CASSFEAGGATEQFF. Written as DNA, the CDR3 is TGTGCCAGCAGTTTCGAAGCGGGGGGAGCGACTGAGCAGTTCTTC.